Described below is a single TCR beta chain sequence and its context. Germline-derived CDR1 and CDR2 are MDHEN and SYDVKM. The germline V and J ends were trimmed by 3 bases and 6 bases, with 11 bases remaining between them. The CDR3 sequence is 13 residues long. The source of the sample is a study of blood T cell repertoires in COVID-19. Turning to the study itself: Samples taken during acute and convalescent COVID-19 were collected in the United States, Italy and Spain. The cDNA or gDNA used as material had been derived from T cells, B-cell-depleted T cells, or PBMCs.

How the authors handled the data: Amplification of reference gene primers provided the estimated nucleated cell counts. Clones were sequenced by immunoSEQ multiplex PCR, and TCRdb holds only the in-frame ones, with some missing. V, J and clone size are taken as reported in that table, and D and trimming were inferred from the DNA itself. In the table there are 150,000 to 200,000 clones, roughly 90% of which are singletons. The sequence was collected from a man aged 55-75 years with acute or convalescent COVID-19. The sample was peripheral blood. The rearrangement links TRBV28 to TRBJ1-2; D might be TRBD1 (5 bases). CDR3 amino acids: CASSFQGSDGYTF. In nucleotides, the CDR3 is TGTGCCAGCAGTTTCCAGGGTTCGGATGGCTACACCTTC.